Sequencing of this TCR beta chain was carried out in a study of CXCR3-negative and CXCR3-positive naive CD8 T cells. The CDR3 sequence is 15 residues long. In germline, CDR1 is SGHVS, CDR2 FNYEAQ. All TRB cDNA libraries came from 5' RACE performed with UMI labels. Following a re-call of the 5' RACE reads, TCRdb has one entry per CDR3 protein and lacks DNA. The sample shows about 43,000 distinct CDR3 sequences, and approximately 11% sits with its ten largest clones. Study results and limitations: TRBV-TRBJ usage matched between naive CXCR3-negative and CXCR3-positive cells but not between memory cells.

In regard to this clonotype: The antigen remains unidentified.

This receptor was obtained from a human donor in good health. Some clones in this sample may be carry-over from other donors' samples. Material for sequencing was memory CD8+ T cells from blood. The V and J genes are TRBV7-6 and TRBJ2-2; the D gene TCRdb calls, TRBD2, cannot be checked with no DNA. CDR3 sequence reads: CASSLAAGTEGELFF.